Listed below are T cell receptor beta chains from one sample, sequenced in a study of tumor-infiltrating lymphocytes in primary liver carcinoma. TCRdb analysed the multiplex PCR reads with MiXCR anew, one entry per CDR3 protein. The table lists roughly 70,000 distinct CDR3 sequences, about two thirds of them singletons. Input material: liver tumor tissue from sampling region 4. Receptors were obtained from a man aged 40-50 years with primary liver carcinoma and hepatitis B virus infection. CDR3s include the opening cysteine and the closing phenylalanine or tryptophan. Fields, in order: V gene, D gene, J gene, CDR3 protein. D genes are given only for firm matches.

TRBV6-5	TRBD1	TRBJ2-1	CTSSLQGSYDEQFF
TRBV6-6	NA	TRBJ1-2	CASSDTGLVLYGYTF
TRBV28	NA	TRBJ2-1	CDSTPASGIYNEQFF
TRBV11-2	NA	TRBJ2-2	CASSPDYWAWELFF
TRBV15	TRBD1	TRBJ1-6	CATSRADRVYTPLHF
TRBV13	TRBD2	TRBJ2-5	CASRQAGGQETQYF
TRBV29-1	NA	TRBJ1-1	CSVRAGWGMSTEAFF
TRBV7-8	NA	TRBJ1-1	CASRGARESTKAFF
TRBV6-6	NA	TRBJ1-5	CASRAVVGIYSNQPQHF
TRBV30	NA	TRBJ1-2	CAWTGHGNYGYTF
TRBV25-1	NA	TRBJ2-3	CAGSSGLSQYF
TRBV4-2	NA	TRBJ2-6	CASSLDGASGANVLTF
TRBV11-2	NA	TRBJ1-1	CASTGGWVKTEAFF
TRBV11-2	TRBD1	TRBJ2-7	CASSLRQGIRHEQYF
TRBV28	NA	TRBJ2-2	CASLPAGGRPGELFF
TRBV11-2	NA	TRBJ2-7	CASSLESVISGEQNF
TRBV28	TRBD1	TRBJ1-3	CACSPPTGWGNTIYF
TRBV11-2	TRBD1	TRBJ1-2	CASSQTGVSGYTF
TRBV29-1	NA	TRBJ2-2	CSVARTANTGELFF
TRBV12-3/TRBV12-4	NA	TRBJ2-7	CARSRGTGSTYEWYF
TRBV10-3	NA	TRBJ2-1	CAISSLCNEQFF
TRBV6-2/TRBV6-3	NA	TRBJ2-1	CASSPPILSSYNEQFF
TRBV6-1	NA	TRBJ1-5	CASTETSYSNQPQHF
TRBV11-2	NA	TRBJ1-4	CASSPWGGKLFF
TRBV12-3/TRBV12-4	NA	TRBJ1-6	CASCLKSSPLHF
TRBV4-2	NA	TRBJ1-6	CASSQAGAKDSPLHF
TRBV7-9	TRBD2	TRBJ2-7	CASSPPTSAGSYEQYF
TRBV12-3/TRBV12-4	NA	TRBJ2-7	CASSLGLADYEQYF
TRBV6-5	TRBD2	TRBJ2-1	CASSGGGRNEQFF
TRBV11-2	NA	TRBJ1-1	CASTLIANTWAFF
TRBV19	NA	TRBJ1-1	CASKLGGISEAFF
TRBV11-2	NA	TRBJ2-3	CASSTAGPRSTRYF
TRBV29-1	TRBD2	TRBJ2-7	CSSLTSYHEQYF
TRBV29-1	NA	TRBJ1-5	CSVKLTGRNRPQHF
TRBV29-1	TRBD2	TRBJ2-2	CSAAGLAATNTGELFF
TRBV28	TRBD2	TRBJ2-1	CASLLAGGPHNEQFF
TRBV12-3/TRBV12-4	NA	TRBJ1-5	CANSFWQGSNQPQHF
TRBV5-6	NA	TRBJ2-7	CANSLTPDPQYF
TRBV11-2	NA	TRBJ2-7	CATSPGDYEQYF
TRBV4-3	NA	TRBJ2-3	CASSQECSRADTQFF
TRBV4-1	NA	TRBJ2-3	CASSQDSMGTTQYF
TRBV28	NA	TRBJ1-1	CASSSLSGVATQAFF
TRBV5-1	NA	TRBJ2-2	CASSLERIPGDLFF
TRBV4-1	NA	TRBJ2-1	CASSQENIYNEHFF
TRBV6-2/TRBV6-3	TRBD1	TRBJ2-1	CASSLLDRGYNEQFF
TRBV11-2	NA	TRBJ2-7	CASSLESGFSGGQYF
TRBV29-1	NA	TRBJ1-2	CSVEAEEVVDGYTF
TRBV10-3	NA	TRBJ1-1	CDVKAGENTEAFF
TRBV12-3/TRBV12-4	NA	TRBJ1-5	CTGMSQGVQGNQPQHF
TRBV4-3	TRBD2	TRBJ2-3	CASSQVAGDTHYF
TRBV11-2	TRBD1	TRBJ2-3	CASGLDGTGSKGHTQYF
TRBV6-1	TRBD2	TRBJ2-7	CVSRLAGHGTYEQYF
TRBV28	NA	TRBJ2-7	CTNNYYGSYEQYF
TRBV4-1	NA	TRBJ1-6	CASSQAVRVGIYNSPLHF
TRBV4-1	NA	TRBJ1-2	CASSQDTSAPGGYTF
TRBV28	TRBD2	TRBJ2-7	CASSFETSPHKQYF
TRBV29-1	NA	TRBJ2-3	CSGLEGLGTDTQYF
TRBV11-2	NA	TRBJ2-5	CVSRSRDSAQEIQYF
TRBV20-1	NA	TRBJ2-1	CSAGLDYYNEQFF